Each of the 20 T cell receptor beta chains below was sequenced from the same sample in a study of blood T cell repertoires in COVID-19. Sequencing was performed with immunoSEQ multiplex PCR; in TCRdb, only in-frame clones are kept and a portion is missing. The sample carries over 200,000 clones, 80% recorded once. Specimen: peripheral blood. The receptors were gathered from a human donor in a cohort sampled during active COVID-19.

The chain combines TRBV5-6 with TRBJ1-4; the match to TRBD1 covers 7 bases. The CDR3 has 13 residues. CDR1 SGHDT and CDR2 YYEEEE come from the germline V gene. J was trimmed by 8 bases and V by 4 bases; bases with no gene match: 5. Here the CDR3 DNA reads TGTGCCAGCAGCCGGGACAGCAACGAAAAACTGTTTTTT. It yields the protein CASSRDSNEKLFF.

In this sample, this clone turned up once. V usage is TRBV15 and J usage is TRBJ2-1; 16 nucleotides match TRBD2. J lost 12 bases, V lost 3 bases, and 5 bases had no gene match. Germline CDR1 LNHNV, CDR2 YYDKDF (reference sequence). The CDR3 loop spans 15 amino acids. DNA of the CDR3: TGTGCCACCAGCAGGGGACTAGCGGGAGGGCCTCGGCAGTTCTTC. It translates to CATSRGLAGGPRQFF.

The V call is TRBV4-3, the J call TRBJ2-1, with 7 bases aligning to TRBD2. This CDR3 contains 15 residues. Looked up from germline, CDR1 is LGHNA and CDR2 is YSLEER. V dropped 6 bases and J dropped 7; count of bases not matched to a gene: 12. The CDR3 DNA reads as TGCGCCAGCAGTCGAACCCGACTAGCAGGGAATGAGCAGTTCTTC. Translated, it gives CASSRTRLAGNEQFF.

The chain joins TRBV12-3 or TRBV12-4 to TRBJ2-7, with D possibly matching TRBD2 (6 bases). The CDR3 is made up of 13 amino acids. Trimming removed 3 bases from V and 3 bases from J, with 9 bases in between. CDR3 amino acids: CASSFPGLYEQYF. CDR3 DNA: TGTGCCAGCAGTTTTCCGGGACTCTACGAGCAGTACTTC.

This clone appeared a few times. The rearrangement joins TRBV28 to TRBJ1-6; D is possibly TRBD1 (6 bases). Germline loops: CDR1 MDHEN, CDR2 SYDVKM. The CDR3 loop spans 16 amino acids. V lost 3 bases and J 2 bases, leaving 11 bases between the germline ends. The CDR3 coding sequence is TGTGCCAGCAGTTTCGGCAGGGGCCCCTATAATTCACCCCTCCACTTT. Protein: CASSFGRGPYNSPLHF.

The rearrangement links TRBV7-2 to TRBJ2-5, with D perhaps matching TRBD2 (7 bases). V was trimmed by 5 bases and J by 5 bases, leaving 12 bases between them. This CDR3 contains 13 residues. The germline V gene has CDR1 SGHTA and CDR2 FQGNSA. CDR3 loop: CASSRGGMETQYF. The CDR3 DNA sequence: TGTGCCAGCAGCAGGGGGGGGATGGAGACCCAGTACTTC.

The chain carries TRBV4-1 and TRBJ2-2, with 10 bases that match TRBD2. Germline assignment: CDR1 MGHRA and CDR2 YSYEKL. The ends lost 10 bases at V and 6 bases at J; junction bases unmatched: 11. This CDR3 contains 15 residues. In DNA form, the CDR3 reads TGCGCCACCGAATGGAGCGGGAGGGCCGCCGGGGAGCTGTTTTTT. Translating it yields CATEWSGRAAGELFF.

This chain joins TRBV23-1 and TRBJ1-3; D ambiguous. TRBV23-1 is treated as an ORF (open reading frame) with a function not yet certain. The ends were cut back, 2 bases at V and 4 bases at J, with 12 bases in the middle. CDR3 length: 15 amino acids. The CDR3 DNA follows: TGCGCCAGCAGTCAACTTCTGGGAGGGGGAAACACCATATATTTT. As protein: CASSQLLGGGNTIYF.

This chain uses TRBV7-2 with TRBJ2-2, with 10 bases lining up with TRBD2. Per germline, CDR1 SGHTA and CDR2 FQGNSA. V shed 1 base, J shed 8 bases, and the junction held 10 bases outside the gene matches. The CDR3 is made up of 17 amino acids. The CDR3, as DNA: TGTGCCAGCAGCTTAGTAAGGCTAGCGGGAGCAAGAGGGGAGCTGTTTTTT. As protein: CASSLVRLAGARGELFF.

The chain has TRBV6-5 and TRBJ1-4; tentative D call: TRBD1 (6 bases). V lost 5 bases, J lost 9 bases, and 13 bases lay in between. The length of the CDR3 is 13 residues. In germline, CDR1 is MNHEY, CDR2 SVGAGI. The DNA of the CDR3 is TGTGCCAGCAGTCTCAGGGGCGGGCAAAAACTGTTTTTT. It translates to CASSLRGGQKLFF.

The chain recombines TRBV4-2 with TRBJ2-7; 8 positions agree with TRBD1. Germline loops: CDR1 LGHNA, CDR2 YNFKEQ. The V and J ends lost 4 bases and 5 bases, in that order; junction bases with no gene match: 1. The length of the CDR3 is 12 residues. Here the CDR3 DNA reads TGTGCCAGCAGCCTGGACAGGGACGAGCAGTACTTC. It yields the protein CASSLDRDEQYF.

The gene calls are TRBV7-8 and TRBJ1-1; TRBD1 is a possible D gene (6 bases). The CDR3 spans 12 residues. Deletions cut 5 bases from V and 10 bases from J, with 14 bases between. Germline V gene sequence: CDR1 SGHVS, CDR2 FQNEAQ. CDR3 in amino acids: CASSRGGPGAFF. The CDR3 DNA reads as TGTGCCAGCAGCCGAGGGGGGCCGGGAGCTTTCTTT.

The chain couples TRBV27 to TRBJ2-1; TRBD2 matches at 9 bases. The CDR3 is 15 residues long. Germline assignment: CDR1 MNHEY and CDR2 SMNVEV (reference sequence). The ends lost 4 bases at V and 5 bases at J; junction bases unmatched: 6. The CDR3: CASSWTSVDHNEQFF. As DNA, the CDR3 is TGTGCCAGCAGTTGGACTAGCGTCGACCACAATGAGCAGTTCTTC.

V and J are TRBV5-1 and TRBJ1-3; TRBD1 is a possible D gene (5 bases). CDR1 and CDR2 from the germline V gene are SGHRS and YFSETQ. This CDR3 has 15 residues. V was trimmed by 1 base and J by 2 bases, leaving 10 bases between them. The CDR3 loop is CASSLTGLPGNTIYF. The CDR3 DNA sequence: TGCGCCAGCAGCTTGACAGGATTGCCTGGAAACACCATATATTTT.

The rearrangement uses TRBV20-1 and TRBJ2-2, with TRBD1 identical over 7 bases. The junction had 7 bases not matched to a gene; V was cut back by 3 bases and J by 3 bases. Germline loops: CDR1 DFQATT, CDR2 SNEGSKA (reference sequence). The CDR3 has 15 residues. The CDR3 DNA reads TGCAGTGCTAGTACGACAGGGCGCGACACCGGGGAGCTGTTTTTT. Its protein is CSASTTGRDTGELFF.

This clone showed up just once. The V call is TRBV27, the J call TRBJ2-5, with 12 bases fitting TRBD2. CDR1 is MNHEY, CDR2 SMNVEV, per germline (reference sequence). This CDR3 has 16 residues. The junction had 5 bases not matched to a gene; V was cut back by 5 bases and J by 1 base. The CDR3 coding sequence is TGTGCCAGCAGTCCCCGACTAGCGGGGGCCCAAGAGACCCAGTACTTC. Translated, it gives CASSPRLAGAQETQYF.

The V gene is TRBV28, the J gene TRBJ2-7; 9 nucleotides agree with TRBD1. The CDR3 contains 16 residues. CDR1 is MDHEN, CDR2 SYDVKM, per germline. V dropped 3 bases and J dropped 9; count of bases not matched to a gene: 15. CDR3 region: CASSLSGTGSLRVQYF. The CDR3 region has the DNA TGTGCCAGCAGTTTGTCTGGGACAGGGTCTTTGCGGGTGCAGTACTTC.

V usage is TRBV24-1 and J usage is TRBJ1-2; no firm D call. This CDR3 spans 16 amino acids. The germline V gene has CDR1 KGHDR and CDR2 SFDVKD. V lost 0 bases, J lost 4 bases, and 14 bases lay in between. The CDR3 DNA is TGTGCCACCAGTGATTTGTGGGTGAGACGGGTCTATGGCTACACCTTC. This sequence encodes CATSDLWVRRVYGYTF.

The chain couples TRBV5-6 to TRBJ2-6, with D perhaps TRBD1 (6 bases). This CDR3 has 17 residues. V lost 3 bases and J lost 0, with 13 bases in between. Germline V gene lookup returns CDR1 SGHDT and CDR2 YYEEEE. CDR3 amino acids: CASSSRQDSSGANVLTF. The DNA for the CDR3 is TGTGCCAGCAGCTCCCGACAGGATAGCTCTGGGGCCAACGTCCTGACTTTC.

The rearrangement links TRBV7-3 to TRBJ2-3; TRBD2 is a possible D gene (6 bases). V lost 4 bases and J 4 bases, leaving 21 bases between the germline ends. This CDR3 spans 17 amino acids. Germline CDR1 reads SGHTA; CDR2 reads FQGTGA. CDR3 amino acids: CASSSQPGLVRADTQYF. In DNA, the CDR3 is TGTGCCAGCAGCTCCCAGCCGGGACTCGTACGGGCAGATACGCAGTATTTT.